A single sample is the source of the 25 T cell receptor beta chains below, sequenced in a study of blood T cells in healthy people across ages. The use of a sample-barcoded 5' primer and a J-beta primer mix characterized a second PCR of about 6 to 11 cycles. TCRdb ran MiXCR on the 5' RACE reads and lists one entry per CDR3 protein. This sample carries more than 1 million distinct CDR3 sequences, 40% to 45% of them seen once, and the ten largest clones take 15% to 20%. The sequenced material came from blood. These receptors were collected from a woman aged 60 to 75 in good health.

The V call is TRBV9, the J call TRBJ2-5; D could derive from TRBD1 or TRBD2 (5 bases each). Near its end, the DNA agrees better with TRBJ2-7, so the J call may be wrong. The CDR3 length is 16 residues. Per the germline V gene, CDR1 is SGDLS and CDR2 is YYNGEE. CDR3 nucleotides: TGTGCCAGCAGCCCGAGGGACCAGTGGGGGATGAACGAGCAGTACTTC. Translating gives CASSPRDQWGMNEQYF.

This clonotype occurred a few times. The chain employs TRBV20-1 and TRBJ1-4; D call uncertain. The CDR3 spans 15 residues. Trimming removed 4 bases at V and 0 bases at J, with 12 bases between. Germline CDR1 DFQATT, CDR2 SNEGSKA (reference sequence). The CDR3 spells CSATGDVPTNEKLFF. The CDR3 DNA sequence: TGCAGTGCTACGGGTGATGTCCCAACTAATGAAAAACTGTTTTTT.

This clonotype appeared a few times. The rearrangement uses TRBV5-5 and TRBJ2-5; the match to TRBD2 covers 9 bases. Germline trimming cut 3 bases from V and 1 base from J; bases unmatched to any gene: 7. In germline, CDR1 is SGHKS, CDR2 YYEKEE (reference sequence). The CDR3 totals 16 residues. CDR3 amino acids: CASSYTAGGLQETQYF. CDR3 coding DNA: TGTGCCAGCAGCTATACAGCGGGAGGACTCCAAGAGACCCAGTACTTC.

This clonotype was observed a handful of times. The genes are TRBV27 and TRBJ2-7; a possible D gene is TRBD1 (5 bases). The CDR3 totals 13 residues. Trimming removed 3 bases from V and 3 bases from J, with 9 bases in between. Germline V gene lookup returns CDR1 MNHEY and CDR2 SMNVEV (reference sequence). CDR3 in amino acids: CASSFLQGYEQYF. The CDR3 region has the DNA TGTGCCAGCAGTTTTCTGCAGGGCTACGAGCAGTACTTC.

V and J are TRBV11-2 and TRBJ2-3; D not resolved. The CDR3 is 14 residues long. Germline CDR1 and CDR2: SGHAT and FQNNGV. V gave up 3 bases and J gave up 4 bases, with 11 bases separating them. CDR3 in DNA: TGTGCCAGCAGCTTTTCAGAGTGGTCAGATACGCAGTATTTT. It is translated as CASSFSEWSDTQYF.

This clonotype was found a few times. V gene TRBV12-3 or TRBV12-4 combines with J gene TRBJ2-7, with TRBD1 as a possible D gene (6 bases). The CDR3 contains 13 residues. Trimming took 6 bases from V and 1 from J, leaving 10 bases between them. CDR3 in amino acids: CASRTTGSYEQYF. The DNA of the CDR3 is TGTGCCAGCAGGACTACAGGGTCCTACGAGCAGTACTTC.

This clonotype was observed a few times. The genes are TRBV6-2 or TRBV6-3 and TRBJ2-3, with TRBD2 matching 7 bases. The CDR3 is 15 residues long. Trimming took 2 bases from V and 5 from J; bases not matched to a gene: 7. CDR1 is MNHEY, CDR2 SVGEGT, per germline. The CDR3 protein is CASSYGAGVVDTQYF. CDR3 in DNA: TGTGCCAGCAGTTACGGTGCGGGAGTAGTAGATACGCAGTATTTT.

This chain connects TRBV7-9 to TRBJ2-1; TRBD2 matches 8 bases. Germline lookup yields CDR1 SEHNR and CDR2 FQNEAQ (reference sequence). The junction had 9 bases not matched to a gene; V was cut back by 5 bases and J by 6 bases. This CDR3 comprises 15 residues. As DNA, the CDR3 is TGTGCCAGCAGCCCCCCGGGGGGGCAGTGCAATGAGCAGTTCTTC. This encodes CASSPPGGQCNEQFF.

The CDR3 DNA follows: TGTGCCAGCAGTCGACAGGTCCCCGCATTCTACGAGCAGTACTTC. Its translation: CASSRQVPAFYEQYF. The rearrangement joins TRBV6-5 to TRBJ2-7; weak D call: TRBD1 (6 bases). Germline CDR1 reads MNHEY; CDR2 reads SVGAGI. This CDR3 is built from 15 residues. Trimming shortened V by 5 bases and J by 3 bases, and 17 bases separated the two germline ends.

The rearrangement uses TRBV30 and TRBJ2-5; D is unresolved. From germline, CDR1 is GTSNPN and CDR2 SVGIG (reference sequence). The V and J ends lost 3 bases and 4 bases respectively, with 3 bases between them. CDR3 length: 10 amino acids. CDR3 loop: CAWRGETQYF. CDR3 bases: TGTGCCTGGAGAGGAGAGACCCAGTACTTC.

There are a few counts of this clonotype. A much larger clone differs from this one at a single base, so this may be a read error. CDR3 sequence: CASILFDRKNIQYF. DNA of the CDR3: TGTGCCAGCATTTTATTCGACAGAAAAAACATTCAGTACTTC. The chain combines TRBV28 with TRBJ2-4; a weak D match, TRBD1 (5 bases). CDR3 length equals 14 residues. The germline CDR1 and CDR2 sequences are MDHEN and SYDVKM.

This chain joins TRBV29-1 and TRBJ1-5; perhaps TRBD1 as D (5 bases). V shed 4 bases and J shed 6 bases, with 10 bases lying between them. The CDR3 has 12 amino acids. Germline lookup yields CDR1 SQVTM and CDR2 ANQGSEA. In DNA, the CDR3 is TGCAGCGTTGCAGGGTTCGGTCAGCCCCAGCATTTT. This codes for CSVAGFGQPQHF.

This chain's CDR3 is CASSAEDRPQETQYF. For the CDR3, the DNA is TGTGCCAGCAGTGCCGAGGACAGACCCCAAGAGACCCAGTACTTC. This chain links TRBV6-6 with TRBJ2-5, with a tentative D call TRBD1 (6 bases). This CDR3 has 15 amino acids. With 5 bases removed from V and 1 base from J, the gap between germline ends came to 14 bases. CDR1 MNHNY and CDR2 SVGAGI come from the germline V gene (reference sequence).

The CDR3 DNA sequence: TGTGCCAGCAGCAAGCCCCGTGGCGTCAAATACGAGCAGTACTTC. Translation gives CASSKPRGVKYEQYF. V gene TRBV21-1 combines with J gene TRBJ2-5; the table calls TRBD1, which could not be checked here. TRBJ2-7 explains the end of the DNA better; the J call may be wrong. TRBV21-1 is a pseudogene locus. CDR3 size: 15 residues.

The chain links TRBV27 to TRBJ2-7; D is ambiguous. This CDR3 is 14 amino acids long. V was clipped by 2 bases and J by 7 bases, with 15 bases between them. Germline lookup yields CDR1 MNHEY and CDR2 SMNVEV (reference sequence). The CDR3 sequence: CASSLKLSYNEQYF. CDR3 nucleotide sequence: TGTGCCAGCAGTTTAAAGCTCTCCTACAATGAGCAGTACTTC.

V gene TRBV11-2 combines with J gene TRBJ2-2; D remains ambiguous. Germline values: CDR1 SGHAT, CDR2 FQNNGV. The CDR3 extends over 13 amino acids. Trimming shortened V by 5 bases and J by 6 bases, and 10 bases separated the two germline ends. CDR3 DNA: TGTGCCAGCAGCACGATTGGGGCCGGGGAGCTGTTTTTT. Translated: CASSTIGAGELFF.

The chain is built from TRBV6-5 and TRBJ2-1; tentatively, D is TRBD1 (7 bases). The V end was cut by 4 bases, the J end by 13 bases, with 26 bases between. This CDR3 region has 16 residues. The germline V gene encodes CDR1 MNHEY and CDR2 SVGAGI. The CDR3 DNA reads TGTGCCAGCAGTTCGGAGGCCGGAGGGGGCAGTTATCGCCAGTTCTTC. Amino acid sequence: CASSSEAGGGSYRQFF.

This chain connects TRBV29-1 to TRBJ2-4, with D hard to call. The DNA end is a closer match to TRBJ2-7, so the J assignment may be wrong. CDR1 and CDR2 (germline): SQVTM, ANQGSEA. CDR3 length: 13 residues. CDR3 sequence: CSVGVAASYEQYF. In DNA form, the CDR3 reads TGCAGCGTTGGGGTGGCAGCTTCCTACGAGCAGTACTTC.

The V and J genes are TRBV29-1 and TRBJ2-1; perhaps TRBD2 as D (6 bases). Looked up from germline, CDR1 is SQVTM and CDR2 is ANQGSEA. CDR3 size: 14 residues. Trimming took 4 bases from V and 4 from J, leaving 14 bases between them. The CDR3 is CSVVARRVYNEQFF. The CDR3 region has the DNA TGCAGCGTTGTTGCGCGGAGGGTGTACAATGAGCAGTTCTTC.

V gene TRBV24-1 combines with J gene TRBJ1-2; the D gene is possibly TRBD1 (5 bases). This CDR3 spans 12 amino acids. V was cut by 7 bases and J by 4 bases, with 9 bases left in between. CDR1 KGHDR and CDR2 SFDVKD come from the germline V gene. The CDR3 DNA is TGTGCCACCAGCCAGGGTAGCTATGGCTACACCTTC. Residues: CATSQGSYGYTF.

This clonotype was picked up a small number of times. V usage is TRBV24-1 and J usage is TRBJ2-1; no clear D. This CDR3 is built from 13 residues. Trimming shortened V by 2 bases and J by 8 bases, and 9 bases separated the two germline ends. From germline, CDR1 is KGHDR and CDR2 SFDVKD. The CDR3 region is CATSDSSSYEQFF. CDR3 bases: TGTGCCACCAGTGATTCGAGCTCCTATGAGCAGTTCTTC.

The chain recombines TRBV20-1 with TRBJ1-1, with 9 bases matching TRBD1. V was clipped by 0 bases and J by 2 bases; unmatched bases: 13. Germline-derived CDR1 and CDR2 are DFQATT and SNEGSKA (reference sequence). The CDR3 is 18 amino acids. The chain's CDR3 is CSARDRATGGKRNTEAFF. The CDR3 DNA sequence: TGCAGTGCTAGAGATAGAGCGACAGGGGGGAAGAGAAACACTGAAGCTTTCTTT.

In this sample, this clonotype turned up a few times. The rearrangement uses TRBV5-6 and TRBJ2-5; 12 nucleotides line up with TRBD2. The length of the CDR3 is 18 residues. Trimming removed 3 bases from V and 0 bases from J; junction bases left unmatched: 9. Germline lookup yields CDR1 SGHDT and CDR2 YYEEEE. CDR3 bases: TGTGCCAGCAGCTCACAAACTAGCGGGAGGAAGAACCAAGAGACCCAGTACTTC. Amino acid sequence: CASSSQTSGRKNQETQYF. Full variable domain (remainder filled in from reference TRBV5-6 and TRBJ2-5): DAGVTQSPTHLIKTRGQQVTLRCSPKSGHDTVSWYQQALGQGPQFIFQYYEEEERQRGNFPDRFSGHQFPNYSSELNVNALLLGDSALYLCASSSQTSGRKNQETQYFGPGTRLLVL.

The chain joins TRBV20-1 to TRBJ2-5; no definite D call. The closer fit of TRBJ2-7 to the DNA end suggests the J call may be wrong. The CDR3 has 12 amino acids. Germline V gene sequence: CDR1 DFQATT, CDR2 SNEGSKA (reference sequence). The CDR3 bases are TGCAGTGCTAGACCCGGGCCGGGCGAGCAGTACTTC. This gives the protein CSARPGPGEQYF.

This clonotype was counted between two and nine times. The chain couples TRBV28 to TRBJ2-3; 7 bases line up with TRBD1. V lost 4 bases, J lost 7 bases, and 8 bases stayed unmatched. The CDR3 loop spans 14 amino acids. From germline, CDR1 is MDHEN and CDR2 SYDVKM. CDR3: CASSSIDRANTQYF. The CDR3 region has the DNA TGTGCCAGCAGTTCTATCGACAGGGCCAATACGCAGTATTTT. Full variable domain (remainder filled in from reference TRBV28 and TRBJ2-3): DVKVTQSSRYLVKRTGEKVFLECVQDMDHENMFWYRQDPGLGLRLIYFSYDVKMKEKGDIPEGYSVSREKKERFSLILESASTNQTSMYLCASSSIDRANTQYFGPGTRLTVL.